This T cell receptor beta chain was obtained from a study of shared clonotypes between healthy human individuals (dated by TCRdb to 2019 to 2021). With respect to the entire study: A few men and two women, aged 18 to 49 years, made up the cohort. For each donor, CD4 naive and CD4 memory were each given three plates, CD8 naive was given two plates, and CD8 memory was given one plate. To estimate repertoire size and how much clonotypes are shared between individuals, the study performed deep sequencing of blood TCR repertoires from five healthy adults. To increase sequencing depth and limit assay-specific biases, TCR repertoire library preparation and sequencing were carried out by different laboratories using diverse techniques. Leukapheresis yielded between about 0.85 and 10 billion PBMCs per donor. The paper's findings and limits, for the study overall: Pairwise subsampling indicated that sequencing depth was expected to affect the degree of clonotype sharing among donors. The small number of donors limited the genetic and exposure-history diversity represented. Sampling was limited to blood, and TCR repertoires in tissue likely differ from TCR repertoires in blood. Compared with non-shared clonotypes, the clonotypes found in all four sorted-subset donors had higher generation probabilities. Incomplete sequencing was indicated by rarefaction of sorted-subset datasets, despite the large sequencing depth. About 4.5% of naive CD4, approximately 3.7% of naive CD8, 2% to 2.5% of memory CD4, and 0.35% to 0.4% of memory CD8 clonotypes were shared across a few donors. Larger estimated clonotype richness was generally found for naive subsets than for memory subsets.

As to this clone: Its antigen is unknown. Base quality data are lacking; no much larger clone is found one base away.

For CDR1 and CDR2, the germline V gene lists SGDLS and YYNGEE. Including cysteine and phenylalanine, the CDR3 has 14 amino acids. Kept here is only the CDR3 DNA, which spans 42 bases and is read in frame from base 1. Cut back by 0 bases and 12 bases, the V and J ends lie 16 bases apart. For the CD8 naive samples, CD45RO-negative cells were positively selected for CCR7, yielding a CD45RA+CCR7+ population from which TemRA cells were excluded. Healthy HIV-negative adults with no recently reported acute infections or vaccinations were included as donors. Every donor was a Caucasian adult residing in Nashville, Tennessee, USA. Blood was obtained by leukapheresis, after which PBMCs were separated by Ficoll-Histopaque density gradient centrifugation and cryopreserved in liquid nitrogen vapor phase. Analytical flow cytometry was used to check the purity and quantity of every magnetically sorted T cell population. Genomic DNA was isolated from each sorted fraction and quantified by UV absorbance on a Nanodrop 2000c.

TCR CDR3 regions were amplified from genomic DNA by multiplex PCR using the deep immunoSEQ assay. For each cell subset, the extracted genomic DNA was distributed evenly across all wells of several immunoSEQ 96-well plates, and each plate served as one replicate. For sorted subsets, each replicate PCR was loaded with around 200 ng genomic DNA, equivalent to 32,000 or so T cell genomes. The purified libraries were quantified using a Qubit 3.0 fluorometer, sized with a Bioanalyzer 2100, and then quantified again using the KAPA Library Quantification kit. Every immunoSEQ 96-well plate was sequenced on a separate single-read 150-cycle Illumina NextSeq 550 flow cell. As for the original processing: Because the immunoSEQ output held only junctional sequences and lacked quality scores, the filtering could not match the filtering applied to full-length reads. Sequences were annotated with PyIR, a Python wrapper for IgBLAST v1.9, using IMGT germline references to assign V/J genes and CDR3. Reads with weak V/J assignments (E-value above 1e-6), missing CDR3, stop codons, out-of-frame junctions, or ambiguous translated residues were removed. V3J clonotypes were defined by identical inferred V gene, J gene, and CDR3 amino acid sequence. Percentage overlap between repertoires was calculated by dividing the number of shared unique clonotypes by the size of the smaller repertoire. RTK rarefaction, the Chao1 estimator, and Recon v2.1 estimates of unobserved clonotypes were used to assess repertoire richness. Generation probabilities were computed with OLGA for all TCRbeta clonotypes obtained by the gDNA method from four donors. TCRdb provides this immuneACCESS table in a form limited to in-frame rearrangements. Some clones are lacking; in checked studies, under half of them reflect an unresolved V gene, and why the rest are absent is not known. That table is the source of V, J and clone size, and D and trimming were worked out from the DNA. The table for this sample lists more than 600,000 clones; just over 90% of them were counted only once. Roughly 24% of the sample lies in the top ten.

Material: naive CD8+ T cells sorted from blood. Sample cell subset or site, as interpreted from the label and publication: CD45RA+CCR7+. The V gene is TRBV9 and the J gene is TRBJ2-1; tentative D gene TRBD2, with 6 bases matching. This receptor was identified in a man aged 30 to 39 in good health. In nucleotides, the sequence is TGTGCCAGCAGCGTAGAAGGGACTGAGGTGGGGCAGTTCTTC. Protein translation: CASSVEGTEVGQFF.